The 28 T cell receptor beta chains below all came from one sample that was sequenced in a study of cytomegalovirus exposure and HLA in healthy donors. The primer mix had 60 Vbeta and 13 Jbeta primers. The repertoire was sequenced with immunoSEQ multiplex PCR; TCRdb's copy has only in-frame clones and lacks some. Of 95,000 to 150,000 clones in the sample, around 72% were seen once. Sequencing was done on a sample of PBMCs. These receptors were obtained from a woman between 45 and 65 years old in good health and CMV-seropositive.

This clone was picked up one time. The chain links TRBV19 to TRBJ1-1; a weak D match, TRBD1 (6 bases). V shed 1 base and J shed 10 bases, with 19 bases lying between them. CDR3 size: 15 residues. Germline CDR1 is LNHDA and CDR2 is SQIVND (reference sequence). In DNA, the CDR3 is TGTGCCAGTAGTATAGGAAGGCAGGGGATTGGCGTAGCTTTCTTT. Translated, it gives CASSIGRQGIGVAFF.

The chain has TRBV6-9 and TRBJ1-2, with D tentatively TRBD1 (5 bases). Germline-derived CDR1 and CDR2 are MNHGY and SVAAGI. The CDR3 spans 14 residues. V lost 5 bases to trimming and J lost 5 bases, with 15 bases between them. The CDR3 coding sequence is TGTGCCAGCAGTAAGGACCCCAACAGGTATGGCTACACCTTC. Its translation: CASSKDPNRYGYTF.

The chain employs TRBV4-1 and TRBJ1-6, with 7 bases that match TRBD1. This CDR3 comprises 16 residues. J was trimmed by 7 bases and V by 4 bases; bases with no gene match: 10. Germline-derived CDR1 and CDR2 are MGHRA and YSYEKL. The CDR3 DNA follows: TGCGCCAGCAGCCCACCTGGGACAGTGGGAAATTCACCCCTCCACTTT. Translating gives CASSPPGTVGNSPLHF.

In this sample, this clone turned up a few times. This chain uses TRBV5-5 with TRBJ2-7; 9 positions agree with TRBD2. The V gene's germline CDR1 is SGHKS and CDR2 YYEKEE (reference sequence). The CDR3 covers 15 residues. V dropped 4 bases and J dropped 3; count of bases not matched to a gene: 8. The CDR3 loop is CASSLGLANYYEQYF. CDR3 in DNA: TGTGCCAGCAGCCTCGGACTAGCGAATTACTACGAGCAGTACTTC. The full variable domain, in which reference TRBV5-5 and TRBJ2-7 provide the parts outside the CDR3, is DAGVTQSPTHLIKTRGQQVTLRCSPISGHKSVSWYQQVLGQGPQFIFQYYEKEERGRGNFPDRFSARQFPNYSSELNVNALLLGDSALYLCASSLGLANYYEQYFGPGTRLTVT.

V is TRBV30 and J is TRBJ1-6; a possible D gene is TRBD1 (6 bases). The CDR3 length is 14 residues. V was clipped by 4 bases and J by 4 bases, with 11 bases between them. CDR1 is GTSNPN, CDR2 SVGIG, per germline (reference sequence). CDR3 amino acids: CAWTATGYNSPLHF. Here the CDR3 DNA reads TGTGCCTGGACTGCAACAGGGTATAATTCACCCCTCCACTTT. Looking up the rest from reference TRBV30 and TRBJ1-6 gives the full variable domain: SQTIHQWPATLVQPVGSPLSLECTVEGTSNPNLYWYRQAAGRGLQLLFYSVGIGQISSEVPQNLSASRPQDRQFILSSKKLLLSDSGFYLCAWTATGYNSPLHFGNGTRLTVT.

V gene TRBV6-1 combines with J gene TRBJ2-5; 8 nucleotides agree with TRBD1. V was pared by 7 bases and J by 1 base, with 2 bases of the junction left unmatched. Germline V gene lookup returns CDR1 MNHNS and CDR2 SASEGT. This CDR3 region has 13 residues. The CDR3 nucleotides read TGTGCCAGCAACAGGGGGGTCCAAGAGACCCAGTACTTC. It translates to CASNRGVQETQYF.

The chain couples TRBV11-3 to TRBJ1-2, with 9 bases fitting TRBD1. The germline CDR1 and CDR2 sequences are SGHNT and YENEEA. Trimming cost V 5 bases and J 3 bases; bases outside gene matches: 4. The CDR3 has 14 amino acids. This CDR3 reads CASSQGQGDYGYTF. DNA for the CDR3: TGTGCCAGCAGCCAGGGACAGGGAGACTATGGCTACACCTTC.

V and J are TRBV18 and TRBJ1-2; 12 positions match TRBD1. Germline CDR1 is KGHSH and CDR2 is LQKENI. CDR3 length: 18 residues. V trimming: 3 bases; J trimming: 3 bases; junction bases outside the gene matches: 11. DNA of the CDR3: TGTGCCAGCTCACCCTGGGCGGGGACAGGGGGCGTCGACTATGGCTACACCTTC. Encoded protein: CASSPWAGTGGVDYGYTF.

CDR3 loop: CASSIGGHRGAGEQYF. CDR3 nucleotide sequence: TGTGCCAGTAGTATAGGGGGCCACCGGGGGGCAGGCGAGCAGTACTTC. V usage is TRBV19 and J usage is TRBJ2-7, with TRBD2 as a possible D gene (7 bases). The CDR3 spans 16 residues. Trimming shortened V by 1 base and J by 6 bases, and 19 bases separated the two germline ends. CDR1 and CDR2 from the germline V gene are LNHDA and SQIVND (reference sequence).

This chain uses TRBV6-6 with TRBJ2-7; D gene uncertain. Germline CDR1 reads MNHNY; CDR2 reads SVGAGI (reference sequence). V was clipped by 3 bases and J by 6 bases, with 6 bases between them. CDR3 size: 11 residues. CDR3 nucleotides: TGTGCCAGCAGTTATAGGAGCGAGCAGTACTTC. Translating gives CASSYRSEQYF.

The chain combines TRBV14 with TRBJ2-5; D not certain. This CDR3 is 12 amino acids long. The V gene's germline CDR1 is SGHDN and CDR2 FVKESK. Trimming stripped 3 bases from V and 4 bases from J, with 6 bases between. The CDR3 bases are TGTGCCAGCAGCCAGCTAGGAGAGACCCAGTACTTC. Translated: CASSQLGETQYF.

This chain joins TRBV30 and TRBJ1-6; weak D call: TRBD1 (5 bases). The CDR3 totals 15 residues. The V gene's germline CDR1 is GTSNPN and CDR2 SVGIG (reference sequence). The V end was cut by 4 bases, the J end by 3 bases, with 13 bases between. CDR3 DNA sequence: TGTGCCTGGAAGCCGGGGGGGATCTATAATTCACCCCTCCACTTT. Amino acids: CAWKPGGIYNSPLHF.

J is TRBJ2-5 and V is TRBV30, with 8 positions matching TRBD1. CDR1 is GTSNPN and CDR2 is SVGIG in the germline V gene (reference sequence). The V segment lost 1 base and the J segment 4 bases; nucleotides outside the gene matches: 8. The CDR3 runs to 15 residues. CDR3 DNA sequence: TGTGCCTGGAGTGACGACAGGGGCGGCGGAGAGACCCAGTACTTC. It is translated as CAWSDDRGGGETQYF.

The chain recombines TRBV10-3 with TRBJ2-6, with 12 bases matching TRBD1. The CDR3 contains 21 residues. Unmatched junction bases numbered 12, after V lost 3 bases and J lost 0 bases. Germline V gene lookup returns CDR1 ENHRY and CDR2 SYGVKD. CDR3 in amino acids: CAISDAGTGGISLSGANVLTF. The CDR3 DNA is TGTGCCATCAGTGACGCCGGGACAGGGGGCATCTCTCTCTCTGGGGCCAACGTCCTGACTTTC.

This rearrangement joins TRBV5-1 to TRBJ1-3; 9 positions agree with TRBD1. This CDR3 spans 15 amino acids. CDR1 is SGHRS and CDR2 is YFSETQ in the germline V gene. Trimming cost V 4 bases and J 2 bases; bases outside gene matches: 4. The DNA of the CDR3 is TGCGCCAGCAGCCCCGGGACAGGGCCTGGAAACACCATATATTTT. Protein: CASSPGTGPGNTIYF.

CDR3 coding DNA: TGCGCCAGCAGCCCACGAGGGGGGGGGAGCTCCTACGAGCAGTACTTC. Encoded protein: CASSPRGGGSSYEQYF. The chain recombines TRBV5-1 with TRBJ2-7, with TRBD2 as a possible D gene (7 bases). The CDR3 loop spans 16 amino acids. Germline V lookup: CDR1 SGHRS, CDR2 YFSETQ. The ends were cut back, 4 bases at V and 0 bases at J, with 17 bases in the middle.

The chain recombines TRBV18 with TRBJ1-6, with TRBD1 as a possible D gene (5 bases). CDR1 and CDR2 (germline): KGHSH, LQKENI. Trimming shortened V by 5 bases and J by 2 bases, and 7 bases separated the two germline ends. The CDR3 sequence is 14 residues long. The chain's CDR3 is CASSEGAYNSPLHF. The CDR3 bases are TGTGCCAGCTCAGAAGGGGCCTATAATTCACCCCTCCACTTT.

The chain links TRBV4-3 to TRBJ1-1; 7 bases match TRBD1. Trimming took 3 bases from V and 2 from J; bases not matched to a gene: 3. Germline loops: CDR1 LGHNA, CDR2 YSLEER. The CDR3 length is 14 residues. CDR3 nucleotide sequence: TGCGCCAGCAGCCATCGGGACAGAAACACTGAAGCTTTCTTT. Residues: CASSHRDRNTEAFF.

The chain recombines TRBV18 with TRBJ2-1, with 7 bases lining up with TRBD2. The length of the CDR3 is 14 residues. V lost 6 bases to trimming and J lost 0 bases; unmatched junction nucleotides: 2. The germline V gene encodes CDR1 KGHSH and CDR2 LQKENI. In nucleotides, the CDR3 is TGTGCCAGCTCCGGACTAGGCTCCTACAATGAGCAGTTCTTC. It is translated as CASSGLGSYNEQFF.

This chain links TRBV2 with TRBJ1-1; 8 bases map to TRBD1. The J segment lost 5 bases and the V segment lost 6 bases, leaving 8 bases of the junction unmatched. The CDR3 length is 14 residues. Germline V gene lookup returns CDR1 SNHLY and CDR2 FYNNEI. CDR3 DNA sequence: TGTGCCAGCAGCTCAGGGGGCAAGGGTACTGAAGCTTTCTTT. Amino acids: CASSSGGKGTEAFF.

Notes on this clone: Other DNA sequences of this sample code for an identical CDR3. This chain links TRBV19 with TRBJ1-5, with unresolved D. V lost 5 bases and J lost 7, with 9 bases in between. The V gene's germline CDR1 is LNHDA and CDR2 SQIVND (reference sequence). This CDR3 comprises 12 residues. CDR3 sequence reads: CASSGRGQPQHF. DNA for the CDR3: TGTGCCAGTAGTGGAAGAGGGCAGCCCCAGCATTTT.

The chain links TRBV13 to TRBJ2-3; TRBD1 agrees at 9 bases. The V segment lost 5 bases and the J segment 1 base; nucleotides outside the gene matches: 4. The CDR3 contains 15 residues. Germline V gives CDR1 PRHDT, CDR2 FYEKMQ (reference sequence). The CDR3 region is CASSARTGGTDTQYF. The DNA for the CDR3 is TGTGCCAGCAGCGCCCGGACAGGGGGCACAGATACGCAGTATTTT.

The rearrangement joins TRBV4-1 to TRBJ2-5; 11 nucleotides match TRBD2. TRBJ2-7 explains the end of the DNA better; the J call may be wrong. The CDR3 runs to 20 residues. Per germline, CDR1 MGHRA and CDR2 YSYEKL. The CDR3 region has the DNA TGCGCCAGCAGCCAAGATCCCGGCCGTAGCGGGAGGGACCCCCCCTACGAGCAGTACTTC. Residues: CASSQDPGRSGRDPPYEQYF.

V usage is TRBV7-3 and J usage is TRBJ2-5, with unresolved D. Trimming left V 2 bases short and J 2 bases short, with 6 bases between. The length of the CDR3 is 13 residues. The germline V gene encodes CDR1 SGHTA and CDR2 FQGTGA. The DNA for the CDR3 is TGTGCCAGCAGCTTAGGCCAGCAAGAGACCCAGTACTTC. Residues: CASSLGQQETQYF.

The genes are TRBV7-8 and TRBJ2-3; 8 bases are shared with TRBD2. Trimming removed 2 bases from V and 2 bases from J; junction bases left unmatched: 6. The CDR3 has 16 amino acids. CDR1 is SGHVS and CDR2 is FQNEAQ in the germline V gene. The CDR3 bases are TGTGCCAGCAGCTTATGGCTAGCGGGCCCCACAGATACGCAGTATTTT. This translates into CASSLWLAGPTDTQYF.

This chain uses TRBV13 with TRBJ2-7; no clear D gene. The germline CDR1 and CDR2 sequences are PRHDT and FYEKMQ (reference sequence). This CDR3 is built from 12 residues. The germline V and J ends were trimmed by 5 bases and 9 bases, with 14 bases remaining between them. Here the CDR3 reads CASSLGLSTQYF. CDR3 nucleotide sequence: TGTGCCAGCAGCCTCGGGTTGTCCACGCAGTACTTC. Filled out from reference TRBV13 and TRBJ2-7, the complete variable domain reads AAGVIQSPRHLIKEKRETATLKCYPIPRHDTVYWYQQGPGQDPQFLISFYEKMQSDKGSIPDRFSAQQFSDYHSELNMSSLELGDSALYFCASSLGLSTQYFGPGTRLTVT.

This clone was seen only once. The V call is TRBV7-3, the J call TRBJ1-2; 8 bases match TRBD1. Germline V gene sequence: CDR1 SGHTA, CDR2 FQGTGA. V gave up 2 bases and J gave up 3 bases; unmatched junction bases: 2. The length of the CDR3 is 14 residues. CDR3 sequence: CASSLAGGDYGYTF. The CDR3 DNA follows: TGTGCCAGCAGCTTAGCAGGGGGCGACTATGGCTACACCTTC.

The chain uses TRBV2 and TRBJ2-7, with D tentatively TRBD1 (6 bases). V was cut by 5 bases and J by 3 bases, with 8 bases left in between. Germline loops: CDR1 SNHLY, CDR2 FYNNEI. The CDR3 covers 12 residues. CDR3 protein: CASSLDSYEQYF. DNA of the CDR3: TGTGCCAGCAGTCTGGACAGCTACGAGCAGTACTTC.